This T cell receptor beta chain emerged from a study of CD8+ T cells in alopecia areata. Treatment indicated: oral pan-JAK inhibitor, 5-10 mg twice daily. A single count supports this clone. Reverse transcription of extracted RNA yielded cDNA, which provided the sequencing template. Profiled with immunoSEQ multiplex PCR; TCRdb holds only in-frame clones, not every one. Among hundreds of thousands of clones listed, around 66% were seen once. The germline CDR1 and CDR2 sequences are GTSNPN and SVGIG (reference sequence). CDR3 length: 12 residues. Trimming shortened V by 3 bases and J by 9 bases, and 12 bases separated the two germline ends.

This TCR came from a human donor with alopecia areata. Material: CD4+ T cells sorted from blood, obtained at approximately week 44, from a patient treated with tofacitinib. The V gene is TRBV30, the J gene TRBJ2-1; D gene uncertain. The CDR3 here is CAWRGSVVEQFF. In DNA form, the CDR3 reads TGTGCCTGGAGAGGGTCCGTGGTTGAGCAGTTCTTC. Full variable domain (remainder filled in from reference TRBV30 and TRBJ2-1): SQTIHQWPATLVQPVGSPLSLECTVEGTSNPNLYWYRQAAGRGLQLLFYSVGIGQISSEVPQNLSASRPQDRQFILSSKKLLLSDSGFYLCAWRGSVVEQFFGPGTRLTVL.